Shown below are 17 T cell receptor beta chains from a single sample sequenced in a study of T cell repertoires in cytomegalovirus infection. TCRdb redid the calling of the reads with MiXCR, one entry per CDR3 protein. This table has around 240,000 distinct CDR3 sequences, over 20% appearing once. Input material: CD8+ T cells from PBMCs. These receptors all come from a human donor in good health (CMV status not recorded). Some clones in this sample may be carry-over from other donors' samples.

This clonotype was observed a handful of times. Germline and junction disagree at one end, which may indicate a read error. The CDR3 DNA reads TGTGCCAGCACTTTAGGACAGGGTGGTCAGCCCCAGCATTTT. Encoded protein: CASTLGQGGQPQHF. This rearrangement joins TRBV28 to TRBJ1-5, with 8 bases fitting TRBD1. The CDR3 covers 14 residues. Germline V gives CDR1 MDHEN, CDR2 SYDVKM.

This clonotype was seen repeatedly, ten times or more. The germline gene is not matched at one end of the junction; a read error may be the cause. This chain uses TRBV6-6 with TRBJ2-3, with unresolved D. Germline CDR1 is MNHNY and CDR2 is SVGAGI (reference sequence). The CDR3 contains 13 residues. CDR3 loop: CASSNSNTDTQYF. The CDR3, as DNA: TGTGCCAGCAGTAACTCTAACACAGATACGCAGTATTTT.

The chain carries TRBV28 and TRBJ2-7; possible D gene TRBD2, 5 bases. From germline, CDR1 is MDHEN and CDR2 SYDVKM. Trimming cost V 5 bases and J 7 bases, with 9 bases left between them. The CDR3 consists of 11 residues. In nucleotides, the CDR3 is TGTGCCAGCAGTCCCCCGGGAGAGCAGTACTTC. It encodes CASSPPGEQYF.

This chain connects TRBV6-1 to TRBJ1-1; the D gene is possibly TRBD1 (5 bases). The ends were cut back, 8 bases at V and 4 bases at J, with 11 bases in the middle. This CDR3 spans 12 amino acids. CDR1 is MNHNS and CDR2 is SASEGT in the germline V gene. This CDR3 reads CASGAQSTEAFF. CDR3 in DNA: TGTGCCAGCGGGGCACAGAGCACTGAAGCTTTCTTT.

On this clonotype itself: A much larger clone is a single base away; this may be a read error. V is TRBV7-2 and J is TRBJ1-1; TRBD1 is a possible D gene (6 bases). V was pared by 5 bases and J by 5 bases, with 27 bases between. Germline V lookup: CDR1 SGHTA, CDR2 FQGNSA. There are 18 residues in the CDR3. CDR3 DNA: TGTGCCAGCAGCGTTACGGACAGTGCAGGGAGCCGGAGAACTGAAGCTTTCTTT. Its protein product is CASSVTDSAGSRRTEAFF.

There are a few counts of this clonotype. The rearrangement uses TRBV5-4 and TRBJ2-7, with 9 bases matching TRBD1. J lost 2 bases, V lost 1 base, and 7 bases had no gene match. The CDR3 is 16 residues long. Looked up from germline, CDR1 is SGHNT and CDR2 is YYREEE (reference sequence). The CDR3, as DNA: TGTGCCAGCAGCTTGTCGGGACAGGGCCAAACCTACGAGCAGTACTTC. This gives the protein CASSLSGQGQTYEQYF.

This clonotype has a count of ten or more. The chain combines TRBV28 with TRBJ1-5; D may be TRBD1 (5 bases). Germline CDR1 MDHEN, CDR2 SYDVKM. Trimming removed 6 bases from V and 5 bases from J, with 14 bases in between. CDR3 length: 14 residues. CDR3 sequence reads: CASSQGQGYQPQHF. Here the CDR3 DNA reads TGTGCCAGCAGCCAAGGGCAGGGTTATCAGCCCCAGCATTTT.

About this clonotype itself: At one boundary the junction diverges from the germline segment, which might be a read error. The J gene is TRBJ2-5, the V gene TRBV7-6; the D is unclear. CDR1 SGHVS and CDR2 FNYEAQ come from the germline V gene. This CDR3 has 14 residues. CDR3 nucleotide sequence: TGTGGCAGCAGCCCCCGGACGGAACAAGAGACCCAGTACTTC. It translates to CGSSPRTEQETQYF.

This clonotype was detected only a few times. The chain employs TRBV7-3 and TRBJ2-1; D is possibly TRBD1 or TRBD2 (6 bases each). V was trimmed by 5 bases and J by 4 bases, leaving 15 bases between them. The CDR3 extends over 15 amino acids. The germline gives CDR1 SGHTA, CDR2 FQGTGA. CDR3 region: CASSRGGGQYNEQFF. CDR3 DNA sequence: TGTGCCAGCAGCCGAGGAGGGGGTCAATACAATGAGCAGTTCTTC.

The gene calls are TRBV11-2 and TRBJ1-1; D gene uncertain. The V gene's germline CDR1 is SGHAT and CDR2 FQNNGV. Trimming left V 10 bases short and J 2 bases short, with 14 bases between. The CDR3 length is 13 residues. The CDR3 nucleotides are TGTGCCACCAATCCAACAGTTAACACTGAAGCTTTCTTT. Encoded protein: CATNPTVNTEAFF.

This clonotype showed up many times. The chain recombines TRBV7-2 with TRBJ1-1; D call uncertain. There are 15 residues in the CDR3. Per the germline V gene, CDR1 is SGHTA and CDR2 is FQGNSA. The germline V and J ends were trimmed by 5 bases and 4 bases, with 17 bases remaining between them. The CDR3 DNA is TGTGCCAGCAGCGGGGTGCCGGGAGGAGGCACTGAAGCTTTCTTT. It translates to CASSGVPGGGTEAFF.

This sequence joins TRBV30 and TRBJ2-7; either TRBD1 or TRBD2 may fit D (5 bases each). The germline V gene encodes CDR1 GTSNPN and CDR2 SVGIG (reference sequence). V lost 0 bases to trimming and J lost 4 bases, with 10 bases between them. The CDR3 length is 13 residues. CDR3 nucleotides: TGTGCCTGGAGTGTACAGAGGGGTTACGAGCAGTACTTC. It translates to CAWSVQRGYEQYF.

This clonotype was seen a few times. CDR3 in amino acids: CASTTGANTEAFF. CDR3 DNA: TGTGCCAGCACGACAGGGGCAAACACTGAAGCTTTCTTT. The chain joins TRBV27 to TRBJ1-1, with TRBD1 matching over 8 bases. Trimming removed 7 bases from V and 2 bases from J; junction bases left unmatched: 3. The germline V gene encodes CDR1 MNHEY and CDR2 SMNVEV (reference sequence). The CDR3 has 13 amino acids.

The chain joins TRBV28 to TRBJ2-7, with a weak D call TRBD1 (6 bases). This CDR3 spans 15 amino acids. CDR1 and CDR2 (germline): MDHEN, SYDVKM. Trimming shortened V by 5 bases and J by 3 bases, and 17 bases separated the two germline ends. CDR3 in DNA: TGTGCCAGCAGTCCCTCAGGGGATCTTCTCTACGAGCAGTACTTC. This sequence encodes CASSPSGDLLYEQYF.

V gene TRBV28 combines with J gene TRBJ1-2; maybe TRBD1 (6 bases). CDR1 is MDHEN, CDR2 SYDVKM, per germline. Between the trimmed V and J ends, which lost 1 base and 3 bases, there was a span of 15 bases. CDR3 length equals 16 residues. This CDR3 reads CASSLYLRGEDYGYTF. The DNA for the CDR3 is TGTGCCAGCAGTTTATACCTGAGGGGGGAGGACTATGGCTACACCTTC.

In this sample, this clonotype turned up many times. V and J are TRBV28 and TRBJ2-5; weak D call: TRBD2 (6 bases). Germline V lookup: CDR1 MDHEN, CDR2 SYDVKM. The CDR3 spans 14 residues. V shed 2 bases and J shed 5 bases, with 12 bases lying between them. CDR3 sequence reads: CASSLIAGGETQYF. CDR3 nucleotide sequence: TGTGCCAGCAGTTTAATCGCAGGAGGGGAGACCCAGTACTTC.

This clonotype has a count of ten or more. The J gene is TRBJ1-1, the V gene TRBV7-6, with TRBD1 matching over 8 bases. The V gene end was trimmed by 1 base and the J gene end by 5 bases; junction bases not matched to a gene: 9. The CDR3 has 16 residues. Germline V lookup: CDR1 SGHVS, CDR2 FNYEAQ. The CDR3 sequence is CASSLGDRGVTTEAFF. The CDR3 DNA follows: TGTGCCAGCAGCTTAGGAGACAGGGGCGTTACTACTGAAGCTTTCTTT.